A selection of T cell receptor beta chains follows, all from one sample in a study of blood T cell repertoires in COVID-19. Clones were read by immunoSEQ multiplex PCR, and TCRdb kept only the in-frame ones, dropping some. The sample has about 260,000 clones, 84% seen once. Sequencing was carried out using peripheral blood. These receptors were collected from a human donor in a cohort sampled during active COVID-19. CDR3s include the opening cysteine and the closing phenylalanine or tryptophan. A D gene is named only where the DNA matches it firmly. The size field is filled for only some rows; it gives once, few, many or a size class.

j_call,d_call,v_call,cdr3_length,clone_size,cdr3_aa,cdr3_nt
TRBJ2-7,NA,TRBV6-5,15,NA,CASTPLVQALYEQYF,TGTGCCAGCACCCCGTTGGTTCAGGCCCTCTACGAGCAGTACTTC
TRBJ2-3,TRBD2,TRBV7-9,17,NA,CASSAGSSGGITDTQYF,TGTGCCAGCAGCGCGGGGAGTAGCGGGGGGATAACAGATACGCAGTATTTT
TRBJ2-6,TRBD1,TRBV28,18,NA,CASSQRQGAGLGANVLTF,TGTGCCAGCAGTCAAAGACAGGGGGCCGGCCTTGGGGCCAACGTCCTGACTTTC
TRBJ1-2,NA,TRBV28,14,NA,CASSRTDLNYGYTF,TGTGCCAGCAGTCGGACAGATCTTAACTATGGCTACACCTTC
TRBJ2-5,NA,TRBV11-2,14,NA,CASSLVRLQETQYF,TGTGCCAGCAGCCTAGTGCGGCTCCAAGAGACCCAGTACTTC
TRBJ1-4,NA,TRBV5-4,16,few,CASNQEVITTNEKLFF,TGTGCCAGCAACCAGGAGGTGATAACAACTAATGAAAAACTGTTTTTT
TRBJ2-3,TRBD2,TRBV6-5,15,NA,CASKARTSGTDTQYF,TGTGCCAGCAAGGCGCGGACTAGCGGAACAGATACGCAGTATTTT
TRBJ2-3,TRBD2,TRBV10-1,17,NA,CASTGRGLAGVADTQYF,TGCGCCAGCACCGGAAGGGGACTAGCGGGAGTAGCAGATACGCAGTATTTT
TRBJ2-7,TRBD1,TRBV18,16,NA,CASSPNRQGVSYEQYF,TGTGCCAGCTCACCTAATAGACAGGGGGTCTCCTACGAGCAGTACTTC
TRBJ2-7,TRBD2,TRBV15,15,NA,CATSLRGGRLYEQYF,TGTGCCACCAGCCTGCGGGGGGGGCGCCTCTACGAGCAGTACTTC
TRBJ1-1,NA,TRBV6-5,13,NA,CASMVSGNTEAFF,TGTGCCAGCATGGTCAGTGGGAACACTGAAGCTTTCTTT
TRBJ1-3,NA,TRBV14,15,NA,CASSQQQGGGNTIYF,TGTGCCAGCAGCCAACAACAGGGTGGAGGAAACACCATATATTTT
TRBJ2-1,NA,TRBV6-2/TRBV6-3,15,NA,CASSYVAGIYNEQFF,TGTGCCAGCAGTTACGTGGCGGGGATTTACAATGAGCAGTTCTTC
TRBJ2-5,NA,TRBV9,13,few,CASSVEEGKTQYF,TGTGCCAGCAGCGTAGAGGAGGGAAAGACCCAGTACTTC
TRBJ1-5,NA,TRBV23-1,16,NA,CASSQFRDLSNQPQHF,TGCGCCAGCAGTCAATTCCGGGATCTTAGCAATCAGCCCCAGCATTTT
TRBJ2-7,NA,TRBV15,14,NA,CATSRVDGAYEQYF,TGTGCCACCAGCAGAGTTGATGGAGCCTACGAGCAGTACTTC
TRBJ2-7,NA,TRBV11-2,15,NA,CASTPTRSLSYEQYF,TGTGCCAGCACCCCGACTAGAAGTCTCTCCTACGAGCAGTACTTC
TRBJ2-1,NA,TRBV28,14,NA,CASSLTRPSGEQFF,TGTGCCAGCAGTTTAACTCGCCCGAGCGGGGAGCAGTTCTTC
TRBJ1-2,NA,TRBV23-1,15,NA,CASSQSLDRGYGYTF,TGCGCCAGCAGTCAATCACTGGACAGAGGCTATGGCTACACCTTC
TRBJ1-5,TRBD1,TRBV5-6,13,NA,CASSRDRVQPQHF,TGTGCCAGCAGCCGGGACAGGGTTCAGCCCCAGCATTTT
TRBJ2-5,TRBD2,TRBV5-4,15,NA,CASSLLAGGEETQYF,TGTGCCAGCAGCTTGTTAGCGGGAGGGGAAGAGACCCAGTACTTC
TRBJ2-5,NA,TRBV5-8,16,NA,CASSLEAGKIRETQYF,TGTGCCAGCAGCTTGGAGGCAGGGAAGATTCGGGAGACCCAGTACTTC
TRBJ1-2,TRBD1,TRBV5-1,13,NA,CASSTGQGDGYTF,TGCGCCAGCAGCACGGGACAGGGGGATGGCTACACCTTC
TRBJ2-1,NA,TRBV7-9,13,NA,CASSFQGMNEQFF,TGTGCCAGCAGCTTCCAGGGAATGAATGAGCAGTTCTTC
TRBJ1-1,NA,TRBV9,15,NA,CASSVGTSRNTEAFF,TGTGCCAGCAGCGTAGGGACATCGCGGAACACTGAAGCTTTCTTT
TRBJ2-2,TRBD1,TRBV28,15,NA,CASTSDRGLTGELFF,TGTGCCAGCACATCCGACAGGGGGCTCACCGGGGAGCTGTTTTTT
TRBJ1-3,NA,TRBV3-1/TRBV3-2,14,NA,CASSLREGGNTIYF,TGTGCCAGCAGCCTCAGGGAGGGAGGAAACACCATATATTTT
TRBJ2-3,NA,TRBV20-1,13,NA,CSASHRVIDTQYF,TGCAGTGCTAGTCACAGGGTAATAGATACGCAGTATTTT
TRBJ1-2,TRBD1,TRBV2,14,NA,CASRGTGVNYGYTF,TGTGCCAGCAGGGGGACAGGAGTTAACTATGGCTACACCTTC
TRBJ2-3,NA,TRBV20-1,14,NA,CSASQSEGTDTQYF,TGCAGTGCTAGTCAATCGGAGGGCACAGATACGCAGTATTTT
TRBJ1-1,NA,TRBV7-9,16,NA,CASSPETWGLGTEAFF,TGTGCCAGCAGCCCCGAGACCTGGGGCCTGGGGACTGAAGCTTTCTTT
TRBJ1-3,NA,TRBV4-1,16,few,CASSQSGGTSGNTIYF,TGCGCCAGCAGCCAATCCGGGGGGACCTCTGGAAACACCATATATTTT
TRBJ2-1,NA,TRBV6-1,15,NA,CASSESLAGYNEQFF,TGTGCCAGCAGTGAGTCACTAGCAGGCTACAATGAGCAGTTCTTC
TRBJ1-2,NA,TRBV5-4,12,few,CASSLATVGYTF,TGTGCCAGCAGCCTAGCGACAGTTGGCTACACCTTC
TRBJ2-7,TRBD2,TRBV11-2,15,few,CASSTRVAGTYEQYF,TGTGCCAGCAGCACTAGAGTAGCGGGAACTTACGAGCAGTACTTC
TRBJ2-7,TRBD2,TRBV3-1/TRBV3-2,14,NA,CASSLGLAGDEQYF,TGTGCCAGCAGCCTGGGACTAGCGGGGGACGAGCAGTACTTC
TRBJ2-7,TRBD2,TRBV5-1,15,medium-sized,CASSLGLAGGAEQYF,TGCGCCAGCAGCCTAGGACTAGCGGGAGGCGCCGAGCAGTACTTC
TRBJ1-2,NA,TRBV7-9,11,NA,CASQGWYGYTF,TGTGCCAGTCAGGGGTGGTATGGCTACACCTTC
TRBJ2-3,NA,TRBV7-3,15,NA,CASSPRGPPRDTQYF,TGTGCCAGCAGCCCTAGGGGCCCGCCGAGGGATACGCAGTATTTT
TRBJ2-1,TRBD2,TRBV12-5,13,NA,CASATSAGGGQFF,TGTGCTAGTGCCACTTCGGCGGGAGGTGGGCAGTTCTTC
TRBJ2-3,TRBD2,TRBV4-2,19,NA,CASSQLAGGQGPSTDTQYF,TGTGCCAGCAGCCAATTAGCGGGGGGCCAGGGGCCTAGCACAGATACGCAGTATTTT
TRBJ2-7,NA,TRBV3-1/TRBV3-2,12,NA,CASSQTSTEQYF,TGTGCCAGCAGCCAAACTAGCACCGAGCAGTACTTC
TRBJ1-2,NA,TRBV3-1/TRBV3-2,14,NA,CASSLAPAGYGYTF,TGTGCCAGCAGTTTGGCGCCCGCGGGCTATGGCTACACCTTC
TRBJ2-7,TRBD2,TRBV7-8,14,NA,CASSLRLAGGTQYF,TGTGCCAGCAGCTTAAGACTAGCGGGGGGGACGCAGTACTTC
TRBJ2-1,NA,TRBV20-1,11,NA,CSARVPAMQFF,TGCAGTGCTAGAGTCCCCGCTATGCAGTTCTTC
TRBJ2-5,TRBD2,TRBV5-5,16,NA,CASTSGLAVLGGTQYF,TGTGCCAGCACCTCGGGACTAGCGGTTTTGGGTGGGACCCAGTACTTC
TRBJ1-5,TRBD1,TRBV2,14,NA,CASRGQGARQPQHF,TGTGCCAGCAGGGGACAGGGGGCAAGACAGCCCCAGCATTTT
TRBJ1-1,TRBD1,TRBV4-1,15,NA,CASSLDQGAETEAFF,TGCGCCAGCAGCCTAGACCAGGGGGCCGAGACTGAAGCTTTCTTT
TRBJ2-5,TRBD1,TRBV4-3,15,once,CASSPGTGGQETQYF,TGCGCCAGCAGCCCCGGGACAGGGGGCCAAGAGACCCAGTACTTC
TRBJ1-2,NA,TRBV10-3,13,NA,CAISAGQNYGYTF,TGTGCCATCAGTGCGGGACAAAACTATGGCTACACCTTC
TRBJ2-7,TRBD1,TRBV10-3,14,NA,CAISESGQGYEQYF,TGTGCCATCAGTGAGTCGGGACAGGGGTACGAGCAGTACTTC